This is a list of T cell receptor beta chains from one sample in a study of T cells after yellow fever vaccination. TCRdb independently ran MiXCR on the 5' RACE reads; one entry per CDR3 protein. The sample has some 300,000 distinct CDR3 sequences, 9.5% to 12% seen once. The sequencing here drew on CD4+ T cells sorted from PBMCs, taken 45 days after the yellow fever booster vaccination. Receptors originate from a man aged 18-30 years who received the YFV17D yellow fever vaccine. CDR3s include the opening cysteine and the closing phenylalanine or tryptophan. The D gene is left open where the match is weak. Rows give clone size only sometimes, using once, few, many, or a class for an expanded clone.

d_gene	v_gene	abundance	j_gene	CDR3aa	CDR3nt
.	TRBV18	many	TRBJ2-5	CASSPGLQETQYF	TGTGCCAGCTCACCTGGCCTACAAGAGACCCAGTACTTC
.	TRBV6-6	.	TRBJ2-3	CATSGTMSTDTQYF	TGTGCCACGAGCGGGACAATGAGCACAGATACGCAGTATTTT
TRBD2	TRBV7-6	.	TRBJ2-5	CASSFLGFSGDQETQYF	TGTGCCAGCAGCTTCCTGGGGTTTAGCGGGGACCAAGAGACCCAGTACTTC
.	TRBV24-1	few	TRBJ2-5	CATSDFLGAQYF	TGTGCCACCAGTGATTTTCTCGGAGCCCAGTACTTC
.	TRBV7-9	.	TRBJ1-1	CASSLGRATEAFF	TGTGCCAGCAGCTTAGGAAGGGCCACTGAAGCTTTCTTT
TRBD1	TRBV20-1	few	TRBJ1-2	CSARATGANGGYTF	TGCAGTGCTCGGGCTACAGGGGCCAACGGGGGCTACACCTTC
.	TRBV4-2	few	TRBJ2-3	CASSRPRGQGNTDTQYF	TGTGCCAGCAGCCGCCCGCGCGGGCAGGGGAACACAGATACGCAGTATTTT
.	TRBV5-1	few	TRBJ2-7	CASSLDGSEQYF	TGCGCCAGCAGCTTGGATGGGAGCGAGCAGTACTTC
.	TRBV4-1	.	TRBJ1-3	CASSPPQGVGNTIYF	TGCGCCAGCAGCCCTCCCCAGGGAGTCGGAAACACCATATATTTT
.	TRBV24-1	.	TRBJ2-1	CATGKSMNEQFF	TGTGCCACCGGTAAGTCGATGAATGAGCAGTTCTTC
TRBD1	TRBV7-9	many	TRBJ2-5	CASDVRGETQYF	TGTGCCAGCGACGTCAGGGGGGAGACCCAGTACTTC
.	TRBV5-5	few	TRBJ2-1	CASSLGNWNEQFF	TGTGCCAGCAGCTTAGGTAACTGGAATGAGCAGTTCTTC
.	TRBV29-1	.	TRBJ2-5	CSVGIGPMQETQYF	TGCAGCGTTGGGATCGGTCCGATGCAAGAGACCCAGTACTTC
TRBD2	TRBV20-1	.	TRBJ2-3	CSALRGGSDTQYF	TGCAGTGCTCTGCGGGGGGGCTCAGATACGCAGTATTTT
TRBD1	TRBV10-3	.	TRBJ2-2	CAISQTGGITNTGELFF	TGTGCCATCAGTCAGACAGGGGGTATCACAAACACCGGGGAGCTGTTTTTT
TRBD1	TRBV7-2	few	TRBJ1-1	CASSLAQQGAGTEAFF	TGTGCCAGCAGCTTAGCTCAACAGGGGGCCGGCACTGAAGCTTTCTTT
.	TRBV10-3	few	TRBJ1-3	CATGTQGGPTIYF	TGTGCCACCGGGACACAAGGAGGCCCCACCATATATTTT
.	TRBV7-2	many	TRBJ2-7	CASSLGPTPLEQYF	TGTGCCAGCAGCCTCGGACCCACACCCCTCGAGCAGTACTTC
.	TRBV9	many	TRBJ1-5	CASSPRAGINSPQHF	TGTGCCAGCAGCCCAAGGGCAGGGATTAACTCGCCCCAGCATTTT
.	TRBV9	.	TRBJ2-3	CASSLRGTPRTDTQYF	TGTGCCAGCAGCCTACGCGGGACCCCTAGGACAGATACGCAGTATTTT
TRBD1	TRBV5-1	many	TRBJ1-3	CASSFLESGQTNTIYF	TGCGCCAGCAGCTTCCTTGAATCGGGACAGACAAACACCATATATTTT
TRBD2	TRBV11-1	once	TRBJ2-7	CASSFHWGGYEQYF	TGTGCCAGCAGCTTCCATTGGGGGGGCTACGAGCAGTACTTC
TRBD2	TRBV7-9	few	TRBJ2-3	CASSYGGGPSDTQYF	TGTGCCAGCAGCTATGGCGGGGGGCCCTCAGATACGCAGTATTTT
TRBD1	TRBV5-4	.	TRBJ1-1	CASSPTGVVNTEAFF	TGTGCCAGCAGCCCGACAGGGGTAGTGAACACTGAAGCTTTCTTT
.	TRBV20-1	few	TRBJ1-4	CSAWSRGPQSNEKLFF	TGCAGTGCGTGGAGCAGGGGCCCTCAGAGTAATGAAAAACTGTTTTTT
.	TRBV12-3/TRBV12-4	.	TRBJ1-1	CASSPRPVYEAFF	TGTGCCAGCAGCCCCCGGCCAGTCTATGAAGCTTTCTTT
.	TRBV5-6	few	TRBJ1-2	CASSPVGVVNYGYTF	TGTGCCAGCAGCCCGGTTGGGGTGGTCAACTATGGCTACACCTTC
TRBD2	TRBV27	.	TRBJ2-4	CASRQRGINIQYF	TGTGCCAGCAGGCAGCGGGGGATAAACATTCAGTACTTC
.	TRBV25-1	few	TRBJ1-4	CASSDPALATNEKLFF	TGTGCCAGCAGTGACCCGGCGTTGGCAACTAATGAAAAACTGTTTTTT
.	TRBV9	many	TRBJ2-3	CASSAREGTDTQYF	TGTGCCAGCAGCGCGAGAGAAGGGACAGATACGCAGTATTTT
.	TRBV24-1	few	TRBJ2-1	CATSEFGRSYNEQFF	TGTGCCACCAGTGAGTTCGGCAGGTCCTACAATGAGCAGTTCTTC
.	TRBV21-1	many	TRBJ1-3	CASAFLRESGPSGNTIYF	TGTGCCAGCGCCTTCCTAAGGGAATCGGGTCCCTCTGGAAACACCATATATTTT
.	TRBV6-2/TRBV6-3	.	TRBJ1-5	CASSLSGLSNQPQHF	TGTGCCAGCAGTTTGTCGGGGCTTAGCAATCAGCCCCAGCATTTT
TRBD2	TRBV24-1	few	TRBJ2-3	CATSVGLAGGYDTQYF	TGTGCCACCAGTGTAGGACTAGCGGGGGGATACGATACGCAGTATTTT
TRBD1	TRBV19	few	TRBJ1-5	CASSWAGGQPQHF	TGTGCCAGTAGTTGGGCAGGGGGTCAGCCCCAGCATTTT
.	TRBV9	.	TRBJ2-3	CASSVAVKGQDTQYF	TGTGCCAGCAGCGTAGCTGTAAAGGGTCAAGATACGCAGTATTTT
.	TRBV7-9	.	TRBJ1-1	CASSLFQNTEAFF	TGTGCCAGCAGCTTATTCCAGAACACTGAAGCTTTCTTT
.	TRBV12-3/TRBV12-4	.	TRBJ2-5	CASSLGGTLQETQYF	TGTGCCAGCAGTTTGGGCGGGACGCTACAAGAGACCCAGTACTTC
.	TRBV5-1	few	TRBJ2-3	CASSLALVPDTQYF	TGCGCCAGCAGCTTGGCACTAGTTCCAGATACGCAGTATTTT
TRBD2	TRBV20-1	.	TRBJ2-5	CSARVYGTSGETQYF	TGCAGTGCTAGAGTTTACGGGACTAGCGGAGAGACCCAGTACTTC
.	TRBV20-1	.	TRBJ1-6	CSARNTPSYNSPLHF	TGCAGTGCTAGAAACACTCCCTCCTATAATTCACCCCTCCACTTT
TRBD1	TRBV4-1	.	TRBJ2-5	CASSQEDRGFGTQYF	TGCGCCAGCAGCCAAGAGGACAGGGGGTTCGGGACCCAGTACTTC
.	TRBV5-1	.	TRBJ2-1	CASSFRFLSYNEQFF	TGCGCCAGCAGCTTTCGGTTTTTGTCCTACAATGAGCAGTTCTTC
.	TRBV5-1	many	TRBJ1-2	CASSTDNYGYTF	TGCGCCAGCAGCACCGACAACTATGGCTACACCTTC
.	TRBV6-1	many	TRBJ1-5	CASSELRSQPQHF	TGTGCCAGCAGTGAGTTGAGATCCCAGCCCCAGCATTTT
.	TRBV5-1	many	TRBJ2-2	CASSTGSTGELFF	TGCGCCAGCAGCACGGGATCCACCGGGGAGCTGTTTTTT
TRBD2	TRBV7-2	many	TRBJ2-7	CASSRTSAYEQYF	TGTGCCAGCAGCCGGACTAGCGCATACGAGCAGTACTTC
TRBD1	TRBV4-1	.	TRBJ2-7	CASSQTRTGGIGYEQYF	TGCGCCAGCAGCCAAACCCGGACAGGGGGGATCGGCTACGAGCAGTACTTC
.	TRBV6-5	many	TRBJ1-2	CASSYSGTRGYTF	TGTGCCAGCAGTTACTCAGGGACGCGTGGCTACACCTTC
.	TRBV7-2	many	TRBJ1-2	CASSLHRDYGYTF	TGTGCCAGCAGCTTACACAGGGACTATGGCTACACCTTC
.	TRBV11-2	.	TRBJ1-4	CASSEGGRTNEKLFF	TGTGCCAGCAGCGAAGGGGGGAGGACTAATGAAAAACTGTTTTTT
.	TRBV6-2/TRBV6-3	.	TRBJ1-2	CASSYTGVLPPSTF	TGTGCCAGCAGTTACACGGGAGTCCTTCCACCAAGCACCTTC
.	TRBV6-2/TRBV6-3	few	TRBJ1-5	CASTRDGGGQPQHF	TGTGCCAGCACTCGGGATGGAGGGGGTCAGCCCCAGCATTTT
.	TRBV20-1	.	TRBJ2-3	CSAHLPGSDTQYF	TGCAGTGCCCATCTCCCAGGCTCAGATACGCAGTATTTT